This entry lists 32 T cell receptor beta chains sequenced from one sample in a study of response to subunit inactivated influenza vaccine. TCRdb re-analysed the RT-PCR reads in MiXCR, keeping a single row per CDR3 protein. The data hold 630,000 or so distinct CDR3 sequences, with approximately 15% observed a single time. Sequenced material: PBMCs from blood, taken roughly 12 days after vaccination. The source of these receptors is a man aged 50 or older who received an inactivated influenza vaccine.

CDR3 amino acids: CASSHPRLAPDDEQFF. DNA of the CDR3: TGTGCCAGCAGTCACCCACGTCTAGCACCTGATGATGAGCAGTTCTTC. The rearrangement links TRBV7-9 to TRBJ2-1, with a weak D call TRBD2 (5 bases). CDR3 size: 16 residues. The germline V gene encodes CDR1 SEHNR and CDR2 FQNEAQ (reference sequence). V lost 6 bases to trimming and J lost 8 bases, with 23 bases between them.

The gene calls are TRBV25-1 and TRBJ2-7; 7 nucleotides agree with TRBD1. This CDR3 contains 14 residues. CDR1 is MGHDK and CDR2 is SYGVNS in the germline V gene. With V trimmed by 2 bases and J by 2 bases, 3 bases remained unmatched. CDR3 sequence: CASSETGTAYEQYF. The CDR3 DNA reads TGTGCCAGCAGTGAAACCGGGACAGCCTACGAGCAGTACTTC.

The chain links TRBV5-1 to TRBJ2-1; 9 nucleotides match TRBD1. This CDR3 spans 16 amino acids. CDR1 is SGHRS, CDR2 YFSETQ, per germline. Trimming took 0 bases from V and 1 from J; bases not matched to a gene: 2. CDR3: CASSLADRGSYNEQFF. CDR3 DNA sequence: TGCGCCAGCAGCTTGGCGGACAGGGGTTCCTACAATGAGCAGTTCTTC.

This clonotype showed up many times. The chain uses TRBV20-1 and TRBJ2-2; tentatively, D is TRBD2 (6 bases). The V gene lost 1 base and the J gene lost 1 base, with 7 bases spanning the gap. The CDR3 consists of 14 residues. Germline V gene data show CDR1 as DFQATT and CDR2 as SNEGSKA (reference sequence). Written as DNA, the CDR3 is TGCAGTGCTAGAGTCGGGGGGAACACCGGGGAGCTGTTTTTT. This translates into CSARVGGNTGELFF.

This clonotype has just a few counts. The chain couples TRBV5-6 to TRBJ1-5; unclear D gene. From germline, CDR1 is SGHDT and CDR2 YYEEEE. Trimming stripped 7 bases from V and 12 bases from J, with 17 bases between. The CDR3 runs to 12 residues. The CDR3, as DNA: TGTGCCAGCTTTAACATCCCGTCCGTCCAGCATTTT. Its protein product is CASFNIPSVQHF.

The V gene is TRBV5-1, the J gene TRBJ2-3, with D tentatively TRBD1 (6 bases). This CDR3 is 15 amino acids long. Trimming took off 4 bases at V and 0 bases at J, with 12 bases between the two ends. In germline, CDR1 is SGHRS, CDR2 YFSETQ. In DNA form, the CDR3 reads TGCGCCAGCAGCCCCTCCAGGGGCAGCACAGATACGCAGTATTTT. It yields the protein CASSPSRGSTDTQYF.

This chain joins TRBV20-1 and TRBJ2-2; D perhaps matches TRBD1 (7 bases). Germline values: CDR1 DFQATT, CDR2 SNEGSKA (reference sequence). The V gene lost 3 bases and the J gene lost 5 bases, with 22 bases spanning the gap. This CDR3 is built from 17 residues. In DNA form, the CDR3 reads TGCAGTGCTAGGGACCCGTCCCAGGGGGGAAGGACCGGGGAGCTGTTTTTT. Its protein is CSARDPSQGGRTGELFF.

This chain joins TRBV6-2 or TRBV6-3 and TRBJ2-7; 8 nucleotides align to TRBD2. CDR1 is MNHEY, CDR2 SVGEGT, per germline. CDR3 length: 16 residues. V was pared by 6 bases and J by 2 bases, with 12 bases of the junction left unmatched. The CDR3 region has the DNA TGTGCCAGCAGGGTTGGCGGGGGGCCTGGGGCCTACGAGCAGTACTTC. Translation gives CASRVGGGPGAYEQYF.

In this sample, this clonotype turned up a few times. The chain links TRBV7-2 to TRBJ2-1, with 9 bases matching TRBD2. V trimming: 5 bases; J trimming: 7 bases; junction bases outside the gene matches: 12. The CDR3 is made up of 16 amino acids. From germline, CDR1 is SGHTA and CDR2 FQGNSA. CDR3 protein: CASSPSSAGGRNEQFF. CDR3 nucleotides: TGTGCCAGCAGCCCATCGAGTGCGGGGGGGCGAAATGAGCAGTTCTTC.

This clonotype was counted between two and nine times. CDR3 sequence reads: CAISEGQGYGYTF. Here the CDR3 DNA reads TGTGCCATCAGTGAGGGACAGGGCTATGGCTACACCTTC. The chain recombines TRBV10-3 with TRBJ1-2; 8 bases match TRBD1. CDR3 length: 13 residues. Germline CDR1 is ENHRY and CDR2 is SYGVKD. Trimming cost V 2 bases and J 4 bases; bases outside gene matches: 0.

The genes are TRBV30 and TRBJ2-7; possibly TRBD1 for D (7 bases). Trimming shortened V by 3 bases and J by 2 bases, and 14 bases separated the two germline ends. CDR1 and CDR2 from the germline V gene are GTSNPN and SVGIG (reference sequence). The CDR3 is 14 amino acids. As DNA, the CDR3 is TGTGCCTGGAGAATGCCAGGGGGGACCTACGAGCAGTACTTC. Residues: CAWRMPGGTYEQYF.

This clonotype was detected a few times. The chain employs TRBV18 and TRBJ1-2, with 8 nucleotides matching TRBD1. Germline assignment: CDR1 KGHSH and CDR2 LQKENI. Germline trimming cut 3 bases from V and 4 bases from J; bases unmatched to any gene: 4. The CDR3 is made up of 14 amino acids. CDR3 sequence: CASSPRDRPYGYTF. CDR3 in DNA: TGTGCCAGCTCACCCCGGGACAGGCCCTATGGCTACACCTTC. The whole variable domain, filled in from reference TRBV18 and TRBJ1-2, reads NAGVMQNPRHLVRRRGQEARLRCSPMKGHSHVYWYRQLPEEGLKFMVYLQKENIIDESGMPKERFSAEFPKEGPSILRIQQVVRGDSAAYFCASSPRDRPYGYTFGSGTRLTVV.

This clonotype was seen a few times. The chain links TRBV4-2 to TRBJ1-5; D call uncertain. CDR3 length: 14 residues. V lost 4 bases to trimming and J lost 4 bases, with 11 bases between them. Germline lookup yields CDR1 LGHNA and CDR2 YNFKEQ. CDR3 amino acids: CASSPLIQNQPQHF. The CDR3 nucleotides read TGTGCCAGCAGCCCGCTTATCCAGAATCAGCCCCAGCATTTT.

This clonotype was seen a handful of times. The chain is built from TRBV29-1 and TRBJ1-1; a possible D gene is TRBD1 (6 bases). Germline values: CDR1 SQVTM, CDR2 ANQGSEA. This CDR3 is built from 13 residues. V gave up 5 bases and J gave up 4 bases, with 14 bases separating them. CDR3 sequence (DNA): TGCAGCGTTACAGCGTCAGGGGCCACTGAAGCTTTCTTT. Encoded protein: CSVTASGATEAFF.

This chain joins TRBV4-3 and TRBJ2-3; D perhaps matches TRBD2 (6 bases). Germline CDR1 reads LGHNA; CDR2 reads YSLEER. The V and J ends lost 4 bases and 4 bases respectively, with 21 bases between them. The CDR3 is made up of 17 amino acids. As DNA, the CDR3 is TGCGCCAGCAGCCTCAACTCAGGAGGGTTCACCGCAGATACGCAGTATTTT. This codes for CASSLNSGGFTADTQYF.

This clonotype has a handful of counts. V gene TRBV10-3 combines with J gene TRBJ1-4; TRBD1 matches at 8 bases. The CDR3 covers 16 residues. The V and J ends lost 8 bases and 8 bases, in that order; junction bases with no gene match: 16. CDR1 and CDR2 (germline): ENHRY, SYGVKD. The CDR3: CAIGSGTGHRFEKLFF. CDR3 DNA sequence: TGTGCCATCGGATCCGGGACAGGCCACCGGTTCGAAAAACTGTTTTTT.

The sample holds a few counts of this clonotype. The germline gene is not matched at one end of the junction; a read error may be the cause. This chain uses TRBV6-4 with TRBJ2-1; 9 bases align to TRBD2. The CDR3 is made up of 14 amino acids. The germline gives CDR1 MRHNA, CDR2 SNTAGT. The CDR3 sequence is CASRQLAGYNEQFF. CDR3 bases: TGTGCCAGCAGACAACTAGCGGGTTACAACGAGCAGTTCTTC.

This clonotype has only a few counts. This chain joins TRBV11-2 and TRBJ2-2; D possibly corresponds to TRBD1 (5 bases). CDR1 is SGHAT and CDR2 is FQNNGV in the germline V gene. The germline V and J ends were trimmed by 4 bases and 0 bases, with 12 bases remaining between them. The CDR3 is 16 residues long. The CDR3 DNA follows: TGTGCCAGCAGCTCTTGGACACCCGCGAACACCGGGGAGCTGTTTTTT. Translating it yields CASSSWTPANTGELFF.

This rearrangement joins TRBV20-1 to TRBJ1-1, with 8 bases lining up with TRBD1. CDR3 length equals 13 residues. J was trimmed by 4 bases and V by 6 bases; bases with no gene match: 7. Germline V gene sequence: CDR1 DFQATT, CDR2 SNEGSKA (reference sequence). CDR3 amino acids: CSAPQGGRTEAFF. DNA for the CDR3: TGCAGTGCCCCACAGGGGGGGCGCACTGAAGCTTTCTTT.

CDR3 region: CASKTGPNSPLHF. CDR3 bases: TGTGCCAGCAAAACAGGGCCTAATTCACCCCTCCACTTT. The chain links TRBV7-2 to TRBJ1-6; maybe TRBD1 (6 bases). CDR1 is SGHTA, CDR2 FQGNSA, per germline. Trimming stripped 7 bases from V and 6 bases from J, with 10 bases between. The CDR3 totals 13 residues. The variable domain in full, with the rest retrieved from reference TRBV7-2 and TRBJ1-6, is GAGVSQSPSNKVTEKGKDVELRCDPISGHTALYWYRQSLGQGLEFLIYFQGNSAPDKSGLPSDRFSAERTGGSVSTLTIQRTQQEDSAVYLCASKTGPNSPLHFGNGTRLTVT.

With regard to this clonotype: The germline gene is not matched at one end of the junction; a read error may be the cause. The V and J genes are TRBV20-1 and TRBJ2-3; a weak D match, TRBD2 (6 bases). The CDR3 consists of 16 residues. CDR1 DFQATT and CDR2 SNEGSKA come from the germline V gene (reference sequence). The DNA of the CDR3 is TGCTGTGCTAGAGGTCCCCCTAGCGTTAGCACAGATACGCAGTATTTT. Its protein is CCARGPPSVSTDTQYF.

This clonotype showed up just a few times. CDR3 in DNA: TGCGCCAGCAGTGCCGGGACAGCCAAAGAGACCCAGTACTTC. Its translation: CASSAGTAKETQYF. V and J are TRBV5-1 and TRBJ2-5, with 7 bases fitting TRBD1. Germline V gene sequence: CDR1 SGHRS, CDR2 YFSETQ. Trimming removed 5 bases from V and 3 bases from J; junction bases left unmatched: 7. The length of the CDR3 is 14 residues. Filled out from reference TRBV5-1 and TRBJ2-5, the complete variable domain reads KAGVTQTPRYLIKTRGQQVTLSCSPISGHRSVSWYQQTPGQGLQFLFEYFSETQRNKGNFPGRFSGRQFSNSRSEMNVSTLELGDSALYLCASSAGTAKETQYFGPGTRLLVL.

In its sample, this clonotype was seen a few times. The CDR3, as DNA: TGCGCCAGCAGTGAGTCATGGACAGGGGGGACCGGGGAGCTGTTTTTT. Translation gives CASSESWTGGTGELFF. This chain uses TRBV10-2 with TRBJ2-2; 10 bases are a match to TRBD1. The junction had 3 bases not matched to a gene; V was cut back by 0 bases and J by 5 bases. This CDR3 is 16 amino acids long. Germline-derived CDR1 and CDR2 are WSHSY and SAAADI.

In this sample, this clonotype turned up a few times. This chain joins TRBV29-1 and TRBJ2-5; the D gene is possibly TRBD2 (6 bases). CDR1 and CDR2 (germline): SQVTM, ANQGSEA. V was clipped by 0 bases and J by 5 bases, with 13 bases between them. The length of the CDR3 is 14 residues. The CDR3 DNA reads TGCAGCGTTGAAGATCGCGGGGCGCAGGAGACCCAGTACTTC. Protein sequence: CSVEDRGAQETQYF.

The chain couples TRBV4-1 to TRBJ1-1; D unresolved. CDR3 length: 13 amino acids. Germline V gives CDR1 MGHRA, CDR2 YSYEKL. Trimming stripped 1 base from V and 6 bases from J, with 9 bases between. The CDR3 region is CASSQGPGAEAFF. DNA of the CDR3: TGCGCCAGCAGCCAAGGGCCTGGGGCTGAAGCTTTCTTT.

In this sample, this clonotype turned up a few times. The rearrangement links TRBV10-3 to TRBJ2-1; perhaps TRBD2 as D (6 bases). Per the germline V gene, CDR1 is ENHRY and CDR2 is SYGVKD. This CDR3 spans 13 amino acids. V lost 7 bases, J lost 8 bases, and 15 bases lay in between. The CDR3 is CAINSGLGDEQFF. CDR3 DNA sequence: TGTGCCATCAATAGCGGCCTTGGGGATGAGCAGTTCTTC.

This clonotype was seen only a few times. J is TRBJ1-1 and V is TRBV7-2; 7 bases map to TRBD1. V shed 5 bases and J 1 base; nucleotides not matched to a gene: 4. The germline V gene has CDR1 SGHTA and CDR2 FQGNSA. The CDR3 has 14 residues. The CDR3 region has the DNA TGTGCCAGCAGCGCGGACAGGACGAACACTGAAGCTTTCTTT. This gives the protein CASSADRTNTEAFF. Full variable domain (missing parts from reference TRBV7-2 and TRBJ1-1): GAGVSQSPSNKVTEKGKDVELRCDPISGHTALYWYRQSLGQGLEFLIYFQGNSAPDKSGLPSDRFSAERTGGSVSTLTIQRTQQEDSAVYLCASSADRTNTEAFFGQGTRLTVV.

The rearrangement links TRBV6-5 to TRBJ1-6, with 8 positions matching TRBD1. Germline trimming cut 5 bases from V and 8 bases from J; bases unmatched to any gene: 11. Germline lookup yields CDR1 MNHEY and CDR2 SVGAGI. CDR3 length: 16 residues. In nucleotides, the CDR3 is TGTGCCAGCAGTCACAACCGGGACAGGTTGCATTCACCCCTCCACTTT. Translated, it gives CASSHNRDRLHSPLHF.

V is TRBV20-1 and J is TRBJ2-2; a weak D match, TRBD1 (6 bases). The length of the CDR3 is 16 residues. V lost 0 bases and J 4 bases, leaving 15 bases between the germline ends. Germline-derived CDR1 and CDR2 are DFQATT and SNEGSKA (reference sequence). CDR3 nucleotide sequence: TGCAGTGCTAGAGATCCCAAAGGACAGATCACCGGGGAGCTGTTTTTT. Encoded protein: CSARDPKGQITGELFF.

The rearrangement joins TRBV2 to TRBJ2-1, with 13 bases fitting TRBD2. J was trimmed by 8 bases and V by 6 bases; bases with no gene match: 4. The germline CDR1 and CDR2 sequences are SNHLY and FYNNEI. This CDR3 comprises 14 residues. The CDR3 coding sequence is TGTGCCAGCAGGGAGACTAGCGGGGGGTATGAGCAGTTCTTC. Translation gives CASRETSGGYEQFF.

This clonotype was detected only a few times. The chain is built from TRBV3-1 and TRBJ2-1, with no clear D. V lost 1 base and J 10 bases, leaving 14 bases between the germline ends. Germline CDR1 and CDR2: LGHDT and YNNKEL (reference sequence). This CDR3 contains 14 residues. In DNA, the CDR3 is TGTGCCAGCAGCCAAGTCCTTGAGGATCCCGAGCAGTTCTTC. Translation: CASSQVLEDPEQFF.

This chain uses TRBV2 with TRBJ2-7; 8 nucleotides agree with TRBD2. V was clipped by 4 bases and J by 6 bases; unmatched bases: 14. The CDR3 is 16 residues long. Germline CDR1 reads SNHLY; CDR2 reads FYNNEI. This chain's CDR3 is CASSAPGGGRAGEQYF. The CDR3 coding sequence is TGTGCCAGCAGTGCTCCCGGGGGGGGGAGGGCCGGCGAGCAGTACTTC.